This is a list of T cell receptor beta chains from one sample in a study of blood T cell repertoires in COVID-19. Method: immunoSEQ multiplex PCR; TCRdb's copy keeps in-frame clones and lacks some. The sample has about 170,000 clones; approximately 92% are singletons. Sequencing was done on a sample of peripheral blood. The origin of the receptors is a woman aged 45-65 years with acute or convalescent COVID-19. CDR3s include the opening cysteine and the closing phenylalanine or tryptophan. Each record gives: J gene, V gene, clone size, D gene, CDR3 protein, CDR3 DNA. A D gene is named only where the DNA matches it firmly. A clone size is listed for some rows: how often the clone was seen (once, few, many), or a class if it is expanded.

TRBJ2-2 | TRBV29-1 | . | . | CSVVGDTGELFF | TGCAGCGTTGTAGGGGACACCGGGGAGCTGTTTTTT
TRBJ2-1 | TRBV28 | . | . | CASRRDLGEQFF | TGTGCCAGCAGGCGGGATTTGGGTGAGCAGTTCTTC
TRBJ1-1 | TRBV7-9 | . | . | CASSLGVGAEAFF | TGTGCCAGCAGCTTAGGGGTAGGGGCTGAAGCTTTCTTT
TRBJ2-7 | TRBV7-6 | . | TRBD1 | CASSRSSDRVYEQYF | TGTGCCAGCAGTCGCAGCTCGGACAGGGTCTACGAGCAGTACTTC
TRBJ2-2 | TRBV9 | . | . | CASSAIDGTSNTGELFF | TGTGCCAGCAGCGCAATAGACGGGACATCGAACACCGGGGAGCTGTTTTTT
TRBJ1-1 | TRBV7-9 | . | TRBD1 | CASSATGGAQWEAFF | TGTGCCAGCAGCGCCACAGGGGGCGCACAGTGGGAAGCTTTCTTT
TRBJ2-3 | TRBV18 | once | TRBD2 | CASSIGLAGEADTQYF | TGTGCCAGCTCAATCGGACTAGCGGGTGAGGCAGATACGCAGTATTTT
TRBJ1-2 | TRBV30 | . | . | CAWSEFRGAGGYTF | TGTGCCTGGAGTGAATTCAGGGGAGCAGGTGGCTACACCTTC
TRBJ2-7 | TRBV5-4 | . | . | CASSHRQSSYEQYF | TGTGCCAGCAGCCATCGACAGAGCTCCTACGAGCAGTACTTC
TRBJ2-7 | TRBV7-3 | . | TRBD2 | CASSPTVAGGEQYF | TGTGCCAGCAGCCCGACGGTGGCGGGGGGCGAGCAGTACTTC
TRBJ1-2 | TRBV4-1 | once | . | CASSQDRRVKYGYTF | TGCGCCAGCAGCCAAGATAGGAGGGTGAAGTATGGCTACACCTTC
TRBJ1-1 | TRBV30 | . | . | CAWSEHSNTEAFF | TGTGCCTGGAGTGAGCATTCGAACACTGAAGCTTTCTTT
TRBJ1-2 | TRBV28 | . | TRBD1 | CASSKRQGSPFYGYTF | TGTGCCAGCAGCAAACGACAGGGATCGCCTTTCTATGGCTACACCTTC
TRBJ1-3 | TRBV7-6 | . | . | CASSLTLQSGNTIYF | TGTGCCAGCAGCTTAACTCTTCAATCTGGAAACACCATATATTTT
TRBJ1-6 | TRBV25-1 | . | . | CASSDTGISSSYNSPLHF | TGTGCCAGCAGTGATACAGGGATCTCCAGCTCCTATAATTCACCCCTCCACTTT
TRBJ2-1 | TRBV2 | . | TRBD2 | CASKKRREWNNEQFF | TGTGCCAGCAAGAAAAGGCGGGAGTGGAACAATGAGCAGTTCTTC
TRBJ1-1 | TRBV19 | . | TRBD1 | CASSITGDTEAFF | TGTGCCAGTAGTATCACAGGGGACACTGAAGCTTTCTTT